This is a list of T cell receptor beta chains from one sample in a study of blood T cell repertoires in COVID-19. Assay used: immunoSEQ multiplex PCR; TCRdb lists only in-frame clones, some missing. The repertoire includes about 36,000 clones, about 88% of them detected once, and 2% to 2.5% sits in the top ten. The sequencing sample was made of peripheral blood. These receptors were obtained from a human donor in a cohort sampled during active COVID-19. The CDR3 runs from the conserved cysteine through the conserved F or W. A D gene is named only where the DNA matches it firmly. Expanded clones are given a class, and other clones once, few, many or no size at all.

D: TRBD2; length: 16; J: TRBJ2-5; V: TRBV28; size: once; CDR3: CASSVLSGGKKETQYF; DNA: TGTGCCAGCAGTGTCCTTAGCGGGGGGAAAAAGGAGACCCAGTACTTC
D: -; length: 12; J: TRBJ1-2; V: TRBV20-1; size: once; CDR3: CSASWQDYGYTF; DNA: TGCAGTGCTAGTTGGCAGGATTATGGCTACACCTTC
D: -; length: 17; J: TRBJ2-1; V: TRBV4-1; size: -; CDR3: CASSQDFRGAGSNEQFF; DNA: TGCGCCAGCAGCCAAGATTTCCGGGGAGCGGGTAGCAATGAGCAGTTCTTC
D: -; length: 10; J: TRBJ2-5; V: TRBV20-1; size: -; CDR3: CSALGETQYF; DNA: TGCAGTGCACTAGGAGAGACCCAGTACTTC
D: TRBD1; length: 16; J: TRBJ1-4; V: TRBV28; size: -; CDR3: CASSSHRTGEREKLFF; DNA: TGTGCCAGCAGTTCTCATAGGACAGGGGAGAGGGAAAAACTGTTTTTT
D: -; length: 13; J: TRBJ1-3; V: TRBV6-5; size: -; CDR3: CASNGVSGNTIYF; DNA: TGTGCCAGCAACGGGGTCTCTGGAAACACCATATATTTT
D: TRBD1; length: 16; J: TRBJ1-2; V: TRBV6-5; size: -; CDR3: CASSYDDRGKGYGYTF; DNA: TGTGCCAGCAGTTACGACGACAGGGGGAAGGGCTATGGCTACACCTTC
D: -; length: 14; J: TRBJ1-6; V: TRBV28; size: few; CDR3: CASRYSSYNSPLHF; DNA: TGTGCCAGCAGGTATAGCTCCTATAATTCACCCCTCCACTTT
D: TRBD1; length: 15; J: TRBJ2-7; V: TRBV7-9; size: -; CDR3: CASSLGQGDTYEQYF; DNA: TGTGCCAGCAGCTTAGGACAGGGGGATACCTACGAGCAGTACTTC
D: -; length: 15; J: TRBJ1-2; V: TRBV27; size: -; CDR3: CASSPYPDANYGYTF; DNA: TGTGCCAGCAGTCCCTATCCCGATGCTAACTATGGCTACACCTTC
D: TRBD2; length: 15; J: TRBJ2-1; V: TRBV7-8; size: -; CDR3: CASSLEVAGHNEQFF; DNA: TGTGCCAGCAGCTTAGAGGTAGCGGGCCACAATGAGCAGTTCTTC
D: TRBD2; length: 17; J: TRBJ2-5; V: TRBV11-3; size: -; CDR3: CASSPSGLAGGGGTQYF; DNA: TGTGCCAGCAGCCCCAGCGGACTAGCGGGGGGGGGAGGGACCCAGTACTTC